Shown below are 30 T cell receptor beta chains from a single sample sequenced in a study of persistence of HIV-infected CD4 T cells. Anti-CD3/anti-CD28 beads served as a nonspecific positive control stimulus. Sorting selected CD4+ T cells upregulating both CD40 ligand and CD69. Sequencing used immunoSEQ version 4 in survey mode. TCRdb's copy holds only in-frame clones and misses some; the assay was immunoSEQ multiplex PCR. The sample records 35,000 to 45,000 clones, about nine tenths being singletons. The antigens these receptors bind are not known. The sequences come from CD4+ T cells sorted from PBMCs after approximately 19-hour stimulation, collected from a patient who received antiretroviral therapy. These receptors all stem from an adult woman with HIV who was CMV-seropositive.

The J gene is TRBJ1-1, the V gene TRBV29-1; no firm D call. Trimming cost V 2 bases and J 1 base, with 8 bases left between them. This CDR3 is 13 amino acids long. CDR1 is SQVTM and CDR2 is ANQGSEA in the germline V gene. CDR3 loop: CSVERGGNTEAFF. The CDR3 DNA sequence: TGCAGCGTTGAACGAGGTGGGAACACTGAAGCTTTCTTT.

The V gene is TRBV28, the J gene TRBJ1-1, with D uncertain. Germline V CDR1 and CDR2: MDHEN, SYDVKM. CDR3 size: 14 residues. V dropped 2 bases and J dropped 1 base, with 8 bases sitting between them. The CDR3 DNA follows: TGTGCCAGCAGTTTAGAGCGAGAGAACACTGAAGCTTTCTTT. Its translation is CASSLERENTEAFF.

The chain employs TRBV19 and TRBJ2-3; possibly TRBD2 for D (6 bases). The germline V and J ends were trimmed by 3 bases and 4 bases, with 14 bases remaining between them. This CDR3 spans 15 amino acids. The V gene's germline CDR1 is LNHDA and CDR2 SQIVND (reference sequence). Written as DNA, the CDR3 is TGTGCCAGTAGTATGACGGGTGGCGGGGCAGATACGCAGTATTTT. This translates into CASSMTGGGADTQYF.

This clone showed up just once. V gene TRBV9 combines with J gene TRBJ2-3, with 11 bases identical to TRBD2. With V trimmed by 4 bases and J by 8 bases, 12 bases remained unmatched. The CDR3 has 16 residues. Per germline, CDR1 SGDLS and CDR2 YYNGEE. The CDR3 is CASSQGTSGPIVTQYF. CDR3 coding DNA: TGTGCCAGCAGCCAAGGGACTAGCGGTCCCATTGTTACGCAGTATTTT.

This rearrangement joins TRBV20-1 to TRBJ1-5, with D possibly being TRBD1 (5 bases). The CDR3 totals 13 residues. Trimming removed 3 bases from V and 6 bases from J, with 12 bases in between. CDR1 DFQATT and CDR2 SNEGSKA come from the germline V gene (reference sequence). CDR3 sequence: CSASGGGSQPQHF. The CDR3 nucleotides read TGCAGTGCTAGTGGTGGGGGAAGTCAGCCCCAGCATTTT.

This clone was seen only once. The identical CDR3 is also encoded by other nucleotide sequences in the sample. This chain connects TRBV5-6 to TRBJ1-1, with a possible D match to TRBD1 (5 bases). From germline, CDR1 is SGHDT and CDR2 YYEEEE. This CDR3 is 14 amino acids long. Trimming stripped 1 base from V and 0 bases from J, with 7 bases between. CDR3 DNA sequence: TGTGCCAGCAGCTTGCCGGGACTGAACACTGAAGCTTTCTTT. Residues: CASSLPGLNTEAFF. Complete variable domain (other parts from reference TRBV5-6 and TRBJ1-1): DAGVTQSPTHLIKTRGQQVTLRCSPKSGHDTVSWYQQALGQGPQFIFQYYEEEERQRGNFPDRFSGHQFPNYSSELNVNALLLGDSALYLCASSLPGLNTEAFFGQGTRLTVV.

The rearrangement joins TRBV6-5 to TRBJ1-2; perhaps TRBD1 as D (5 bases). The V gene lost 6 bases and the J gene lost 8 bases, with 13 bases spanning the gap. Germline CDR1 and CDR2: MNHEY and SVGAGI. The CDR3 has 12 amino acids. CDR3 DNA sequence: TGTGCCAGCAGGCAGGCAGGGAGCGGCTACACCTTC. Its protein product is CASRQAGSGYTF.

This rearrangement joins TRBV5-6 to TRBJ1-5; 9 bases match TRBD1. The V segment lost 4 bases and the J segment 4 bases; nucleotides outside the gene matches: 6. This CDR3 has 15 residues. Per germline, CDR1 SGHDT and CDR2 YYEEEE. CDR3 sequence: CASSRTGQGNQPQHF. DNA for the CDR3: TGTGCCAGCAGCCGCACGGGACAGGGTAATCAGCCCCAGCATTTT. The whole variable domain, filled in from reference TRBV5-6 and TRBJ1-5, reads DAGVTQSPTHLIKTRGQQVTLRCSPKSGHDTVSWYQQALGQGPQFIFQYYEEEERQRGNFPDRFSGHQFPNYSSELNVNALLLGDSALYLCASSRTGQGNQPQHFGDGTRLSIL.

The J gene is TRBJ1-1, the V gene TRBV10-3; D not certain. V lost 2 bases to trimming and J lost 1 base, with 14 bases between them. Germline CDR1 ENHRY, CDR2 SYGVKD. This CDR3 contains 16 residues. CDR3 sequence: CAISEQALGANTEAFF. The CDR3 DNA sequence: TGTGCCATCAGTGAGCAGGCACTCGGAGCGAACACTGAAGCTTTCTTT.

The table lists this clone with a count of one. The chain has TRBV9 and TRBJ2-5; D gene unclear. Per the germline V gene, CDR1 is SGDLS and CDR2 is YYNGEE. V lost 6 bases to trimming and J lost 0 bases, with 9 bases between them. This CDR3 has 13 amino acids. The CDR3 region is CASTNTYQETQYF. The CDR3 DNA is TGTGCCAGCACCAACACGTACCAAGAGACCCAGTACTTC.

The chain couples TRBV29-1 to TRBJ2-3; the D gene is possibly TRBD1 (5 bases). CDR3 length: 12 amino acids. The V gene lost 4 bases and the J gene lost 4 bases, with 9 bases spanning the gap. Germline V gene data show CDR1 as SQVTM and CDR2 as ANQGSEA. The CDR3 loop is CSVADSPDTQYF. In nucleotides, the CDR3 is TGCAGCGTTGCTGACAGCCCAGATACGCAGTATTTT.

The sample holds one count of this clone. The chain's CDR3 is CASSRQGITDTQYF. The CDR3 DNA reads TGTGCCAGCAGCCGACAGGGGATCACAGATACGCAGTATTTT. This chain links TRBV5-4 with TRBJ2-3; 8 bases fit TRBD1. The CDR3 loop spans 14 amino acids. Germline V lookup: CDR1 SGHNT, CDR2 YYREEE (reference sequence). The V gene end was trimmed by 4 bases and the J gene end by 2 bases; junction bases not matched to a gene: 3. Supplemented by reference TRBV5-4 and TRBJ2-3, the full variable domain reads ETGVTQSPTHLIKTRGQQVTLRCSSQSGHNTVSWYQQALGQGPQFIFQYYREEENGRGNFPPRFSGLQFPNYSSELNVNALELDDSALYLCASSRQGITDTQYFGPGTRLTVL.

This clone appeared a few times. For the CDR3, the DNA is TGTGCCAGCAGCTCAGGACTAGCGGGGGGCACCGGGGAGCTGTTTTTT. Its protein is CASSSGLAGGTGELFF. This chain uses TRBV7-3 with TRBJ2-2, with TRBD2 matching 14 bases. The germline V gene has CDR1 SGHTA and CDR2 FQGTGA. This CDR3 region has 16 residues. J gave up 4 bases and V 4 bases, and 2 bases lay outside the gene matches.

The genes are TRBV9 and TRBJ2-7; 7 bases fit TRBD1. Germline assignment: CDR1 SGDLS and CDR2 YYNGEE. CDR3 length: 13 amino acids. After removal of 3 bases from V and 2 bases from J, the junction contained 2 bases not matched to a gene. The CDR3 sequence: CASSAGQAYEQYF. The CDR3 DNA is TGTGCCAGCAGCGCCGGACAGGCCTACGAGCAGTACTTC. Full variable domain (missing parts from reference TRBV9 and TRBJ2-7): DSGVTQTPKHLITATGQRVTLRCSPRSGDLSVYWYQQSLDQGLQFLIQYYNGEERAKGNILERFSAQQFPDLHSELNLSSLELGDSALYFCASSAGQAYEQYFGPGTRLTVT.

The gene calls are TRBV5-1 and TRBJ1-2; D might be TRBD1 (5 bases). The CDR3 totals 14 residues. The germline gives CDR1 SGHRS, CDR2 YFSETQ. The V end lost 5 bases, the J end lost 4 bases, and 15 bases lay between the germline ends. The DNA for the CDR3 is TGCGCCAGCAGTCGGGACGGGAAGGGCTATGGCTACACCTTC. Its translation is CASSRDGKGYGYTF.

Points on this clone: The same CDR3 also results from other DNA sequences found in this sample. V gene TRBV30 combines with J gene TRBJ1-6; no definite D call. This CDR3 is built from 13 residues. The V end lost 5 bases, the J end lost 9 bases, and 14 bases lay between the germline ends. Germline CDR1 and CDR2: GTSNPN and SVGIG (reference sequence). This CDR3 is CAWEIDPRSPLHF. Written as DNA, the CDR3 is TGTGCCTGGGAGATTGACCCCCGTTCACCCCTCCACTTT.

The gene calls are TRBV28 and TRBJ1-3; TRBD1 agrees at 7 bases. The CDR3 is made up of 17 amino acids. Germline V CDR1 and CDR2: MDHEN, SYDVKM. With V trimmed by 5 bases and J by 0 bases, 10 bases remained unmatched. CDR3 protein: CASSVLGTVHSGNTIYF. The CDR3 DNA follows: TGTGCCAGCAGTGTACTTGGGACAGTTCACTCTGGAAACACCATATATTTT.

The chain joins TRBV4-2 to TRBJ1-3, with 7 bases aligning to TRBD1. This CDR3 comprises 18 residues. After removal of 0 bases from V and 0 bases from J, the junction contained 8 bases not matched to a gene. Germline CDR1 LGHNA, CDR2 YNFKEQ. The CDR3 is CASSQDLAGGSSGNTIYF. The DNA of the CDR3 is TGTGCCAGCAGCCAAGATTTGGCAGGGGGGAGCTCTGGAAACACCATATATTTT.

The rearrangement uses TRBV11-3 and TRBJ2-2, with D perhaps given as TRBD1 or TRBD2 (5 bases each). Germline V lookup: CDR1 SGHNT, CDR2 YENEEA. The CDR3 has 15 residues. The ends were cut back, 2 bases at V and 4 bases at J, with 11 bases in the middle. This CDR3 reads CASSLYGTTTGELFF. CDR3 coding DNA: TGTGCCAGCAGCTTATATGGGACCACCACCGGGGAGCTGTTTTTT.

This clone was detected a few times. This chain links TRBV12-3 or TRBV12-4 with TRBJ2-1; no clear D gene. V was trimmed by 5 bases and J by 10 bases, leaving 12 bases between them. The CDR3 consists of 12 residues. In DNA form, the CDR3 reads TGTGCCAGCAGTACTATATACGGGGAGCAGTTCTTC. It is translated as CASSTIYGEQFF.

The V call is TRBV29-1, the J call TRBJ2-7; weak D call: TRBD1 (5 bases). The germline V gene has CDR1 SQVTM and CDR2 ANQGSEA. The CDR3 has 13 residues. The V and J ends lost 4 bases and 6 bases respectively, with 16 bases between them. Here the CDR3 DNA reads TGCAGCGTTGGCAGAGCTTTTCAGGGCGAGCAGTACTTC. Protein product: CSVGRAFQGEQYF.

CDR3 bases: TGTGCCAGCAGCCAAGATCCGGAGGGTCGGTATTCTGGAAACACCATATATTTT. Amino acids: CASSQDPEGRYSGNTIYF. The gene calls are TRBV14 and TRBJ1-3; D ambiguous. The CDR3 spans 18 residues. Trimming took off 0 bases at V and 1 base at J, with 16 bases between the two ends. Per the germline V gene, CDR1 is SGHDN and CDR2 is FVKESK.

A single count supports this clone. CDR3 in amino acids: CAWSPDSGEAFF. The CDR3 nucleotides read TGTGCCTGGAGTCCGGACAGCGGTGAAGCTTTCTTT. The V and J genes are TRBV30 and TRBJ1-1; possibly TRBD1 for D (6 bases). V shed 2 bases and J shed 7 bases, with 11 bases lying between them. The germline gives CDR1 GTSNPN, CDR2 SVGIG (reference sequence). The CDR3 runs 12 residues. The variable domain in full, completed from reference TRBV30 and TRBJ1-1, reads SQTIHQWPATLVQPVGSPLSLECTVEGTSNPNLYWYRQAAGRGLQLLFYSVGIGQISSEVPQNLSASRPQDRQFILSSKKLLLSDSGFYLCAWSPDSGEAFFGQGTRLTVV.

The rearrangement joins TRBV10-1 to TRBJ1-1; 8 bases line up with TRBD1. V was clipped by 0 bases and J by 1 base; unmatched bases: 4. The germline gives CDR1 WNHNN, CDR2 SYGVQD (reference sequence). This CDR3 comprises 16 residues. The CDR3 DNA sequence: TGCGCCAGCAGTGAGTCGGCCAGGGGGCAGAACACTGAAGCTTTCTTT. Protein: CASSESARGQNTEAFF.

The chain joins TRBV2 to TRBJ2-1, with 9 bases matching TRBD2. From germline, CDR1 is SNHLY and CDR2 FYNNEI. Trimming at V came to 8 bases and at J to 0 bases, leaving 11 bases not matched to a gene. This CDR3 comprises 17 residues. The DNA of the CDR3 is TGTGCCAGCTCGAAGGGTAGCGGGGGCCTCTCCTACAATGAGCAGTTCTTC. It translates to CASSKGSGGLSYNEQFF.

CDR3 region: CASSLTTSGGQETQYF. DNA of the CDR3: TGTGCCAGCAGCTTAACGACTAGCGGGGGGCAAGAGACCCAGTACTTC. V gene TRBV7-3 combines with J gene TRBJ2-5, with 13 bases aligning to TRBD2. Per germline, CDR1 SGHTA and CDR2 FQGTGA. This CDR3 is 16 amino acids long. V gave up 0 bases and J gave up 2 bases; unmatched junction bases: 0.

The gene calls are TRBV28 and TRBJ1-6; TRBD1 matches at 7 bases. V lost 3 bases to trimming and J lost 12 bases; unmatched junction nucleotides: 5. There are 13 residues in the CDR3. In germline, CDR1 is MDHEN, CDR2 SYDVKM. CDR3 nucleotides: TGTGCCAGCAGTTTGCCCAGGGGGGGACCCCTCCACTTT. It translates to CASSLPRGGPLHF.

J is TRBJ1-1 and V is TRBV19, with 7 bases that match TRBD1. CDR3 size: 16 residues. CDR1 is LNHDA, CDR2 SQIVND, per germline (reference sequence). J gave up 8 bases and V 5 bases, and 17 bases lay outside the gene matches. The CDR3 here is CASSVYGTAAQYEAFF. Here the CDR3 DNA reads TGTGCCAGTAGTGTATACGGGACAGCGGCCCAATACGAAGCTTTCTTT.

This clone was counted once. The CDR3: CASSKPHEDTQYF. The CDR3 bases are TGTGCCAGCAGTAAGCCTCATGAAGATACGCAGTATTTT. The chain links TRBV6-2 or TRBV6-3 to TRBJ2-3; D is uncertain. This CDR3 is built from 13 residues. Deletions cut 5 bases from V and 5 bases from J, with 11 bases between. Germline-derived CDR1 and CDR2 are MNHEY and SVGEGT.

This clone was seen more than once but under ten times. The chain is built from TRBV10-1 and TRBJ1-2; D is perhaps TRBD1 (5 bases). Trimming took off 0 bases at V and 8 bases at J, with 13 bases between the two ends. CDR1 and CDR2 from the germline V gene are WNHNN and SYGVQD (reference sequence). The CDR3 is 14 amino acids. CDR3 bases: TGCGCCAGCAGTGAGTCCAGGGCCCCTCGCGGCTACACCTTC. Translated: CASSESRAPRGYTF.